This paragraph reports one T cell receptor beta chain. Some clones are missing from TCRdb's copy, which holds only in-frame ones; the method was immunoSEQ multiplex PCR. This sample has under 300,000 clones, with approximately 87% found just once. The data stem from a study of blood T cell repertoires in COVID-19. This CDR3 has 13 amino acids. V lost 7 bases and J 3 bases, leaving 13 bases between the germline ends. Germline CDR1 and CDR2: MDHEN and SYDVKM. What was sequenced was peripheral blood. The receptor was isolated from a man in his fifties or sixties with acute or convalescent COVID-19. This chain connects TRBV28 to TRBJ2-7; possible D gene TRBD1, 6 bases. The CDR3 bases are TGTGCCAGCACCATGACAGGAATCTACGAGCAGTACTTC. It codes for CASTMTGIYEQYF.